The 32 T cell receptor beta chains presented below share a single source sample, sequenced in a study of blood T cell repertoires in COVID-19 (dated by TCRdb to between 2020 and 2021). The library was built by means of the immunoSEQ multiplex PCR assay. The clones in this table, taken by TCRdb from immuneACCESS, are in-frame only. Not every clone is retained; where verified, under half of the shortfall comes from an unresolved V gene, and the cause of the rest is unknown. A total of 90,000 or so clones appear in this sample, 88% of them only once. Of the sample, around 10% falls within the top ten clones. Sequenced input: peripheral blood. The receptors were gathered from an elderly man with acute or convalescent COVID-19.

The sample holds one count of this clone. The chain carries TRBV11-2 and TRBJ2-3; 7 nucleotides match TRBD1. The CDR3 covers 14 residues. CDR1 SGHAT and CDR2 FQNNGV come from the germline V gene. Trimming cost V 5 bases and J 2 bases; bases outside gene matches: 4. CDR3 coding DNA: TGTGCCAGCAGCCTCGACAGGGTCACAGATACGCAGTATTTT. Amino acid sequence: CASSLDRVTDTQYF.

This clone has only a few counts. The chain joins TRBV5-8 to TRBJ1-1, with TRBD1 matching over 9 bases. Germline V gene lookup returns CDR1 SGHTS and CDR2 YDEGEE. The V segment lost 1 base and the J segment 3 bases; nucleotides outside the gene matches: 7. This CDR3 has 16 residues. The CDR3 loop is CASSLQWDRAYTEAFF. CDR3 nucleotides: TGTGCCAGCAGCTTGCAGTGGGACAGGGCCTACACTGAAGCTTTCTTT.

This clone was found a few times. The chain is built from TRBV29-1 and TRBJ1-3; D uncertain. The CDR3 is 14 residues long. The germline V gene encodes CDR1 SQVTM and CDR2 ANQGSEA. Deletions cut 7 bases from V and 0 bases from J, with 13 bases between. CDR3: CSARWANSGNTIYF. CDR3 coding DNA: TGCAGCGCCCGATGGGCGAACTCTGGAAACACCATATATTTT.

This chain uses TRBV2 with TRBJ2-3; D unresolved. Looked up from germline, CDR1 is SNHLY and CDR2 is FYNNEI. Between the trimmed V and J ends, which lost 4 bases and 6 bases, there was a span of 8 bases. This CDR3 has 12 residues. This CDR3 reads CASSVIRDTQYF. Here the CDR3 DNA reads TGTGCCAGCAGTGTGATTCGGGATACGCAGTATTTT.

This chain joins TRBV25-1 and TRBJ1-2; 9 bases agree with TRBD1. The CDR3 has 16 residues. Germline trimming cut 4 bases from V and 4 bases from J; bases unmatched to any gene: 10. Germline CDR1 MGHDK, CDR2 SYGVNS. Here the CDR3 reads CASSANEQGAVYGYTF. CDR3 sequence (DNA): TGTGCCAGCAGTGCAAACGAACAGGGGGCAGTCTATGGCTACACCTTC.

This clone has a single count. As DNA, the CDR3 is TGTGCCAGCAGCTTAGATTTCGGACAAGGTCGCTCTGGGGCCAACGTCCTGACTTTC. Translating it yields CASSLDFGQGRSGANVLTF. This sequence joins TRBV11-2 and TRBJ2-6; the D gene is possibly TRBD1 (5 bases). Germline lookup yields CDR1 SGHAT and CDR2 FQNNGV. The V gene lost 0 bases and the J gene lost 0 bases, with 15 bases spanning the gap. CDR3 length: 19 residues.

The J gene is TRBJ2-7, the V gene TRBV2; D is unresolved. The CDR3 has 11 residues. CDR1 and CDR2 (germline): SNHLY, FYNNEI. V lost 9 bases and J 0 bases, leaving 6 bases between the germline ends. The CDR3 coding sequence is TGTGCCAGTGCGTACTCCTACGAGCAGTACTTC. As protein: CASAYSYEQYF.

The chain employs TRBV5-1 and TRBJ2-7; 12 bases agree with TRBD1. The CDR3 contains 16 residues. Germline V gene sequence: CDR1 SGHRS, CDR2 YFSETQ. J lost 0 bases, V lost 6 bases, and 7 bases had no gene match. CDR3 sequence (DNA): TGCGCCAGCATGCATCAGGGACAGGGGGCCTCCTACGAGCAGTACTTC. It yields the protein CASMHQGQGASYEQYF.

This rearrangement joins TRBV4-1 to TRBJ1-3; D possibly corresponds to TRBD1 (5 bases). Germline V gene lookup returns CDR1 MGHRA and CDR2 YSYEKL. The CDR3 covers 16 residues. Trimming stripped 0 bases from V and 3 bases from J, with 12 bases between. The DNA for the CDR3 is TGCGCCAGCAGCCAAGATACACAGGCTTATGGAAACACCATATATTTT. Translating gives CASSQDTQAYGNTIYF.

The gene calls are TRBV7-3 and TRBJ2-2; a possible D gene is TRBD2 (6 bases). The CDR3 contains 16 residues. Trimming removed 2 bases from V and 6 bases from J, with 16 bases in between. Germline V gene data show CDR1 as SGHTA and CDR2 as FQGTGA. This CDR3 is CASSLVLALSAGELFF. CDR3 DNA sequence: TGTGCCAGCAGCTTAGTACTAGCCTTAAGTGCCGGGGAGCTGTTTTTT.

This chain uses TRBV10-3 with TRBJ2-1; 11 positions match TRBD1. Germline trimming cut 0 bases from V and 14 bases from J; bases unmatched to any gene: 6. Germline V gene lookup returns CDR1 ENHRY and CDR2 SYGVKD. CDR3 length: 14 amino acids. The CDR3 protein is CAISESGTGGDKFF. As DNA, the CDR3 is TGTGCCATCAGTGAGTCGGGGACAGGGGGGGACAAGTTCTTC.

This chain connects TRBV5-6 to TRBJ2-7; 8 bases map to TRBD1. The J segment lost 2 bases and the V segment lost 4 bases, leaving 5 bases of the junction unmatched. Germline V gene data show CDR1 as SGHDT and CDR2 as YYEEEE. CDR3 length: 14 residues. CDR3 DNA sequence: TGTGCCAGCAGCACGGACAGGGTGGCCTACGAGCAGTACTTC. It encodes CASSTDRVAYEQYF.

This chain uses TRBV24-1 with TRBJ2-2; 10 bases map to TRBD2. Losses at the gene ends were 12 bases for V and 5 bases for J; bases not matched to a gene: 23. The germline gives CDR1 KGHDR, CDR2 SFDVKD. The CDR3 consists of 19 residues. CDR3 coding DNA: TGTGCCCCCCCAACCACCAGCGGGAGGGCGGGGAGGTCGACCGGGGAGCTGTTTTTT. It specifies CAPPTTSGRAGRSTGELFF.

V usage is TRBV6-1 and J usage is TRBJ2-7, with D perhaps matching TRBD2 (6 bases). The CDR3 contains 17 residues. The V gene lost 2 bases and the J gene lost 2 bases, with 19 bases spanning the gap. Germline CDR1 MNHNS, CDR2 SASEGT. As DNA, the CDR3 is TGTGCCAGCAGTGAAAGAATCGCGGCGGGGACCCCCTACGAGCAGTACTTC. Amino acids: CASSERIAAGTPYEQYF.

The chain employs TRBV25-1 and TRBJ2-2; tentative D call: TRBD1 (6 bases). V shed 6 bases and J shed 3 bases, with 14 bases lying between them. The CDR3 spans 15 residues. Germline V gene lookup returns CDR1 MGHDK and CDR2 SYGVNS. CDR3 sequence (DNA): TGTGCCAGCAGGGGTACAGGGATTCACACCGGGGAGCTGTTTTTT. This encodes CASRGTGIHTGELFF.

This chain connects TRBV5-1 to TRBJ2-2; D may be TRBD2 (5 bases). V shed 0 bases and J shed 4 bases, with 7 bases lying between them. The CDR3 length is 14 residues. The germline V gene has CDR1 SGHRS and CDR2 YFSETQ. The CDR3, as DNA: TGCGCCAGCAGCTTGGGGGCGGGCACCGGGGAGCTGTTTTTT. Residues: CASSLGAGTGELFF. The variable domain in full, with the rest retrieved from reference TRBV5-1 and TRBJ2-2, is KAGVTQTPRYLIKTRGQQVTLSCSPISGHRSVSWYQQTPGQGLQFLFEYFSETQRNKGNFPGRFSGRQFSNSRSEMNVSTLELGDSALYLCASSLGAGTGELFFGEGSRLTVL.

V is TRBV7-8 and J is TRBJ2-5; TRBD2 matches at 11 bases. CDR1 is SGHVS and CDR2 is FQNEAQ in the germline V gene. This CDR3 has 14 residues. V shed 5 bases, J shed 6 bases, and the junction held 5 bases outside the gene matches. CDR3 in DNA: TGTGCCAGCAGCGGCGGGACTAGCGGACAGACCCAGTACTTC. It codes for CASSGGTSGQTQYF.

The chain couples TRBV28 to TRBJ2-7, with 7 bases fitting TRBD1. CDR3 length: 14 residues. CDR1 is MDHEN and CDR2 is SYDVKM in the germline V gene. Unmatched junction bases numbered 2, after V lost 2 bases and J lost 1 base. As DNA, the CDR3 is TGTGCCAGCAGTTTAACGGGACAGTCCTACGAGCAGTACTTC. This encodes CASSLTGQSYEQYF.

The chain has TRBV4-2 and TRBJ2-2; TRBD2 matches at 9 bases. From germline, CDR1 is LGHNA and CDR2 YNFKEQ. This CDR3 has 16 amino acids. V lost 1 base and J lost 6; bases outside the gene matches: 6. The CDR3, as DNA: TGTGCCAGCAGCCAAGTGGGGACTAGCTCCCCCGGGGAGCTGTTTTTT. Protein product: CASSQVGTSSPGELFF.

The chain combines TRBV4-1 with TRBJ2-1; TRBD1 aligns across 7 bases. After removal of 0 bases from V and 1 base from J, the junction contained 6 bases not matched to a gene. This CDR3 has 17 residues. Germline V lookup: CDR1 MGHRA, CDR2 YSYEKL. CDR3 DNA sequence: TGCGCCAGCAGCCAAGACGGGACACAGGGGTCCTACAATGAGCAGTTCTTC. Encoded protein: CASSQDGTQGSYNEQFF.

The rearrangement joins TRBV11-2 to TRBJ1-1; D ambiguous. V gave up 7 bases and J gave up 1 base, with 19 bases separating them. CDR1 and CDR2 from the germline V gene are SGHAT and FQNNGV. The CDR3 contains 16 residues. The CDR3 loop is CASNPSPERKNTEAFF. The CDR3 DNA reads as TGTGCCAGCAACCCCTCCCCTGAGAGAAAGAACACTGAAGCTTTCTTT.

The gene calls are TRBV18 and TRBJ1-1, with D perhaps TRBD1 (6 bases). Deletions cut 1 base from V and 4 bases from J, with 13 bases between. The CDR3 covers 15 residues. Germline V gives CDR1 KGHSH, CDR2 LQKENI. The CDR3 DNA reads TGTGCCAGCTCACCACAACAGGGTTCGGTCACTGAAGCTTTCTTT. The encoded protein is CASSPQQGSVTEAFF.

Written as DNA, the CDR3 is TGCAGCGTTGAATGGGCAGGGAATATCTACGAGCAGTACTTC. This encodes CSVEWAGNIYEQYF. The genes are TRBV29-1 and TRBJ2-7; TRBD1 is a possible D gene (5 bases). Germline lookup yields CDR1 SQVTM and CDR2 ANQGSEA. Between the trimmed V and J ends, which lost 2 bases and 3 bases, there was a span of 14 bases. The CDR3 totals 14 residues.

The CDR3 sequence: CASNPSGYSYNEQFF. CDR3 DNA sequence: TGTGCCAGCAACCCCAGCGGGTACTCCTACAATGAGCAGTTCTTC. The gene calls are TRBV6-2 or TRBV6-3 and TRBJ2-1; D is perhaps TRBD2 (6 bases). V lost 7 bases and J 0 bases, leaving 13 bases between the germline ends. Germline V gives CDR1 MNHEY, CDR2 SVGEGT. The CDR3 runs to 15 residues.

This chain connects TRBV3-1 (or the pseudogene TRBV3-2) to TRBJ1-1; D remains unclear. The V end was cut by 5 bases, the J end by 7 bases, with 11 bases between. Germline CDR1 and CDR2: LGHDT and YNNKEL (reference sequence). CDR3 length: 12 residues. The CDR3 region is CASSFIRGEAFF. CDR3 sequence (DNA): TGTGCCAGCAGCTTCATACGGGGTGAAGCTTTCTTT.

In the case of this clone: Sequence at one end of the junction differs from germline and may be a read error. The V gene is TRBV7-9, the J gene TRBJ2-3; D remains ambiguous. CDR1 and CDR2 (germline): SEHNR, FQNEAQ (reference sequence). The CDR3 totals 12 residues. Here the CDR3 reads CASSLVAETQYF. Written as DNA, the CDR3 is TGTGCCAGCAGCTTAGTGGCAGAAACGCAGTATTTT.

This rearrangement joins TRBV24-1 to TRBJ2-3; a weak D match, TRBD1 (6 bases). The CDR3 contains 15 residues. CDR1 is KGHDR and CDR2 is SFDVKD in the germline V gene. The V gene lost 5 bases and the J gene lost 0 bases, with 11 bases spanning the gap. The DNA for the CDR3 is TGTGCCACCAGTGCACAGGGCTCTAGCACAGATACGCAGTATTTT. This translates into CATSAQGSSTDTQYF.

The chain carries TRBV21-1 and TRBJ2-7; the table's D call, TRBD2, was not checked against the DNA. TRBV21-1 is recorded as a pseudogene. CDR3 length: 14 amino acids. In nucleotides, the CDR3 is TGTGCCAGCAGCAAAGGCGGCAGCTCCTACGAGCAGTACTTC. Its translation is CASSKGGSSYEQYF.

This chain connects TRBV5-1 to TRBJ2-3; possibly TRBD1 for D (6 bases). This CDR3 is 16 amino acids long. V dropped 4 bases and J dropped 3 bases, with 18 bases sitting between them. Germline CDR1 and CDR2: SGHRS and YFSETQ. In DNA form, the CDR3 reads TGCGCCAGCAGCCTCAGGGGCATATCGGGAACAGATACGCAGTATTTT. This codes for CASSLRGISGTDTQYF.

This clone was observed a single time. The V and J genes are TRBV29-1 and TRBJ2-7; 7 bases are shared with TRBD1. V lost 6 bases, J lost 3 bases, and 5 bases stayed unmatched. Per germline, CDR1 SQVTM and CDR2 ANQGSEA. This CDR3 spans 12 amino acids. The CDR3 spells CSVDTGDYEQYF. The CDR3 DNA reads TGCAGCGTAGATACAGGGGACTACGAGCAGTACTTC.

In DNA form, the CDR3 reads TGTGCCAGCAGTGAAGCTTCCCGCGGCGGAAACACCATATATTTT. Translated, it gives CASSEASRGGNTIYF. V usage is TRBV2 and J usage is TRBJ1-3; D remains ambiguous. Per germline, CDR1 SNHLY and CDR2 FYNNEI. Trimming cost V 0 bases and J 4 bases, with 10 bases left between them. This CDR3 is 15 amino acids long.

The chain employs TRBV3-1 (or the pseudogene TRBV3-2) and TRBJ1-6, with 10 bases that match TRBD1. Germline trimming cut 3 bases from V and 4 bases from J; bases unmatched to any gene: 9. Germline CDR1 and CDR2: LGHDT and YNNKEL (reference sequence). The CDR3 covers 18 residues. The CDR3 nucleotides read TGTGCCAGCAGCCATTCGGGGTGGGACAGGGGTTATAATTCACCCCTCCACTTT. This translates into CASSHSGWDRGYNSPLHF.